This paragraph reports one T cell receptor (beta chain). Measured with immunoSEQ multiplex PCR; TCRdb has only the in-frame clones, and not every one. The sample consists of fewer than 120,000 clones, around 90% of them appearing once. The sample originates from a study of OX40 agonist ivuxolimab in advanced cancers. Germline values: CDR1 MNHNY, CDR2 SVGAGI (reference sequence). The CDR3 has 14 amino acids. Trimming removed 5 bases at V and 9 bases at J, with 20 bases between. People who had autoimmune disease history or systemic immunosuppression were excluded. At cycle 4 day 1, cycle 7 day 1, and baseline, blood was sampled.

The sequencing used CD4+ or CD8+ T cells sorted from blood, collected in a trial of the OX40 agonist ivuxolimab. The rearrangement uses TRBV6-6 and TRBJ2-7, with D possibly TRBD1 on 5 matching bases. The TCR comes from an adult with an advanced solid tumor such as melanoma, head and neck, liver or kidney cancer. CDR3: CASSPKVQGFAQYF. The CDR3 DNA reads TGTGCCAGCAGTCCTAAGGTCCAGGGCTTCGCGCAGTACTTC.